Presented here are 25 T cell receptor beta chains from one specimen sequenced in a study of post-analysis software for immune sequencing data. The TCR beta cDNA libraries carried unique molecular identifiers. TCRdb ran MiXCR on the PCR reads and lists one entry per CDR3 protein. The table shows approximately 630,000 distinct CDR3 sequences, with 55% to 60% occurring only once. The antigens for these receptors are not known. Study results and caveats: In patients, TRBV5-6, TRBV5-1 and TRBV20-1 belonged to 4 or 5 TRBV segments found more frequently than in controls.

Sequences were obtained from blood. The source of these receptors is a girl aged 2-10 years with multiple sclerosis.

The chain couples TRBV10-3 to TRBJ2-5; no firm D call. The CDR3 has 13 amino acids. Germline V gene sequence: CDR1 ENHRY, CDR2 SYGVKD. V was cut by 10 bases and J by 3 bases, with 15 bases left in between. CDR3 sequence (DNA): TGTGCCACACTACCGGGTTTGGAAGAGACCCAGTACTTC. Its protein product is CATLPGLEETQYF.

The DNA for the CDR3 is TGTGCCAGCAGCCCGCCCGGGACTCGGGAGCAGTACTTC. The encoded protein is CASSPPGTREQYF. This chain uses TRBV7-3 with TRBJ2-5; TRBD2 might be the D (6 bases). The germline V and J ends were trimmed by 5 bases and 11 bases, with 18 bases remaining between them. This CDR3 is 13 amino acids long. CDR1 SGHTA and CDR2 FQGTGA come from the germline V gene.

The V and J genes are TRBV12-3 or TRBV12-4 and TRBJ2-1, with D perhaps given as TRBD1 or TRBD2 (5 bases each). The V end was cut by 6 bases, the J end by 0 bases, with 18 bases between. CDR3 length: 17 residues. The CDR3 sequence is CASSPREGQYSYNEQFF. The CDR3 region has the DNA TGTGCCAGCAGCCCTAGAGAGGGGCAGTACTCCTACAATGAGCAGTTCTTC.

The chain combines TRBV19 with TRBJ2-1; D unclear. The CDR3 has 14 amino acids. From germline, CDR1 is LNHDA and CDR2 SQIVND (reference sequence). V lost 6 bases to trimming and J lost 7 bases, with 16 bases between them. CDR3 protein: CASSSDLGWNEQFF. The CDR3 DNA follows: TGTGCCAGTAGCTCAGATTTGGGGTGGAATGAGCAGTTCTTC. Based on the CDR3 plus reference TRBV19 and TRBJ2-1, the full variable domain is DGGITQSPKYLFRKEGQNVTLSCEQNLNHDAMYWYRQDPGQGLRLIYYSQIVNDFQKGDIAEGYSVSREKKESFPLTVTSAQKNPTAFYLCASSSDLGWNEQFFGPGTRLTVL.

This clonotype was seen a few times. The genes are TRBV5-1 and TRBJ2-1; 8 nucleotides agree with TRBD2. CDR1 SGHRS and CDR2 YFSETQ come from the germline V gene. This CDR3 has 19 residues. V dropped 5 bases and J dropped 6; count of bases not matched to a gene: 22. CDR3 nucleotides: TGCGCCAGCAGTTTTTCTTCCCACCAGCGGGAGACCTCTCGCAATGAGCAGTTCTTC. Protein sequence: CASSFSSHQRETSRNEQFF.

This chain joins TRBV12-3 or TRBV12-4 and TRBJ2-1; D gene ambiguous. The CDR3 totals 12 residues. The V end lost 6 bases, the J end lost 4 bases, and 7 bases lay between the germline ends. DNA for the CDR3: TGTGCCAGCAGATTCTCTTACAATGAGCAGTTCTTC. Translation: CASRFSYNEQFF.

The chain joins TRBV6-6 to TRBJ2-7; 9 bases fit TRBD2. The CDR3 totals 15 residues. V trimming: 5 bases; J trimming: 2 bases; junction bases outside the gene matches: 7. CDR1 and CDR2 (germline): MNHNY, SVGAGI (reference sequence). This chain's CDR3 is CASSKRAGGPYEQYF. In nucleotides, the CDR3 is TGTGCCAGCAGTAAAAGGGCGGGAGGGCCCTACGAGCAGTACTTC.

This chain connects TRBV5-1 to TRBJ1-1; no clear D gene. There are 16 residues in the CDR3. Germline CDR1 and CDR2: SGHRS and YFSETQ. The ends were cut back, 0 bases at V and 0 bases at J, with 12 bases in the middle. As DNA, the CDR3 is TGCGCCAGCAGCTTGGCTTCTCGGGTTATGAACACTGAAGCTTTCTTT. Protein: CASSLASRVMNTEAFF. Filled out from reference TRBV5-1 and TRBJ1-1, the complete variable domain reads KAGVTQTPRYLIKTRGQQVTLSCSPISGHRSVSWYQQTPGQGLQFLFEYFSETQRNKGNFPGRFSGRQFSNSRSEMNVSTLELGDSALYLCASSLASRVMNTEAFFGQGTRLTVV.

The chain employs TRBV5-6 and TRBJ2-1; D assignment may be TRBD1 or TRBD2 (5 bases each). The CDR3 is made up of 12 amino acids. Germline CDR1 SGHDT, CDR2 YYEEEE. Between the trimmed V and J ends, which lost 5 bases and 15 bases, there was a span of 18 bases. The CDR3 bases are TGTGCCAGCAGGGGGACGGACCCTACGTGGTTCTTC. Residues: CASRGTDPTWFF.

The chain has TRBV12-3 or TRBV12-4 and TRBJ1-2, with 9 bases fitting TRBD1. Germline trimming cut 5 bases from V and 2 bases from J; bases unmatched to any gene: 15. CDR3 length: 18 residues. CDR3 nucleotide sequence: TGTGCCAGCAGTGGGGGGGAGATATGGACAGGGGCAAACTATGGCTACACCTTC. Protein product: CASSGGEIWTGANYGYTF.

DNA of the CDR3: TGTGCCAGCAGTGTTACAGGGATGATCACCTACGAGCAGTACTTC. Amino acid sequence: CASSVTGMITYEQYF. V and J are TRBV28 and TRBJ2-5; TRBD1 is a possible D gene (6 bases). The assigned J gene may be wrong: the sequence end matches TRBJ2-7 better. Germline CDR1 and CDR2: MDHEN and SYDVKM. This CDR3 is 15 amino acids long.

The sample holds a few counts of this clonotype. The chain couples TRBV10-3 to TRBJ2-7, with 9 positions matching TRBD1. The CDR3 has 13 residues. V gave up 10 bases and J gave up 3 bases; unmatched junction bases: 7. Germline-derived CDR1 and CDR2 are ENHRY and SYGVKD. This CDR3 is CATTGTGLYEQYF. CDR3 coding DNA: TGTGCCACAACCGGGACAGGGCTCTACGAGCAGTACTTC.

The chain recombines TRBV2 with TRBJ2-5; tentative D call: TRBD2 (7 bases). This CDR3 is 13 amino acids long. V was shortened by 8 bases and J by 4 bases, with 14 bases between the two germline ends. Germline CDR1 SNHLY, CDR2 FYNNEI. The CDR3 loop reads CASGRGGGETQYF. The CDR3 bases are TGTGCCAGCGGAAGGGGGGGTGGAGAGACCCAGTACTTC.

V usage is TRBV3-1 and J usage is TRBJ2-1; a weak D match, TRBD2 (6 bases). This CDR3 spans 17 amino acids. The germline gives CDR1 LGHDT, CDR2 YNNKEL (reference sequence). Trimming stripped 0 bases from V and 1 base from J, with 13 bases between. In DNA form, the CDR3 reads TGTGCCAGCAGCCAAGAGTGGAGGGTCGGATCCTACAATGAGCAGTTCTTC. Amino acids: CASSQEWRVGSYNEQFF.

This clonotype was counted a few times. The junction does not match germline at one end; this may be a read error. The chain recombines TRBV12-3 or TRBV12-4 with TRBJ2-1, with TRBD2 identical over 8 bases. The CDR3 has 12 residues. The CDR3 region is CGSSSGYNEQFF. CDR3 DNA: TGTGGGTCGTCTAGCGGGTACAACGAGCAGTTCTTC.

This clonotype was observed a handful of times. The rearrangement joins TRBV2 to TRBJ2-4; D gene uncertain. CDR1 and CDR2 (germline): SNHLY, FYNNEI. Deletions cut 6 bases from V and 0 bases from J, with 9 bases between. The CDR3 contains 14 residues. The CDR3 region is CASRANVAKNIQYF. In nucleotides, the CDR3 is TGTGCCAGCAGAGCTAATGTAGCCAAAAACATTCAGTACTTC.

This clonotype has a single count. The chain is built from TRBV3-1 and TRBJ2-1; 9 nucleotides agree with TRBD2. The CDR3 covers 17 residues. The germline CDR1 and CDR2 sequences are LGHDT and YNNKEL (reference sequence). Trimming at V came to 4 bases and at J to 7 bases, leaving 14 bases not matched to a gene. The CDR3 DNA reads as TGTGCCAGCAGCCTACATCGGCCTAGCGGGGTCAAAAATGAGCAGTTCTTC. It translates to CASSLHRPSGVKNEQFF.

The chain recombines TRBV5-1 with TRBJ2-7; TRBD2 matches at 7 bases. The germline V gene encodes CDR1 SGHRS and CDR2 YFSETQ. The CDR3 is 16 amino acids. With V trimmed by 4 bases and J by 1 base, 11 bases remained unmatched. CDR3 residues: CASSIAGGYGSYEQYF. Written as DNA, the CDR3 is TGCGCCAGCAGCATCGCCGGGGGGTACGGTTCCTACGAGCAGTACTTC.

This clonotype showed up just a few times. V usage is TRBV20-1 and J usage is TRBJ2-7; TRBD1 agrees at 7 bases. The CDR3 totals 13 residues. Germline V gene data show CDR1 as DFQATT and CDR2 as SNEGSKA (reference sequence). The DNA for the CDR3 is TGCAGGGCAGACAGGGAGAACAGCTACGAGCAGTACTTC. This translates into CRADRENSYEQYF.

This clonotype was counted a single time. The gene calls are TRBV28 and TRBJ2-1, with D hard to call. Trimming cost V 2 bases and J 7 bases, with 15 bases left between them. Germline V gene sequence: CDR1 MDHEN, CDR2 SYDVKM. The length of the CDR3 is 15 residues. CDR3 sequence reads: CASSLRAQSGNEQFF. The DNA of the CDR3 is TGTGCCAGCAGTTTACGGGCCCAGTCGGGTAATGAGCAGTTCTTC.

The DNA of the CDR3 is TGCAGCGTCGCTCAAGGCGCCGGCAATCAGCCCCAGCATTTT. Encoded protein: CSVAQGAGNQPQHF. The genes are TRBV29-1 and TRBJ1-5; D is undetermined. Trimming removed 6 bases from V and 2 bases from J, with 14 bases in between. Germline V gene lookup returns CDR1 SQVTM and CDR2 ANQGSEA. The CDR3 sequence is 14 residues long.

The chain couples TRBV7-2 to TRBJ2-1, with 16 bases lining up with TRBD2. V gave up 5 bases and J gave up 8 bases; unmatched junction bases: 9. This CDR3 comprises 17 residues. Germline CDR1 SGHTA, CDR2 FQGNSA. Here the CDR3 DNA reads TGTGCCAGCAGCCCAGTGGGGACTAGCGGGGGGGCCGATGAGCAGTTCTTC. Its translation is CASSPVGTSGGADEQFF.

The chain has TRBV6-2 or TRBV6-3 and TRBJ2-7, with 8 bases aligning to TRBD1. Trimming cost V 9 bases and J 2 bases; bases outside gene matches: 9. The CDR3 extends over 14 amino acids. Germline V gene sequence: CDR1 MNHEY, CDR2 SVGEGT. CDR3 DNA sequence: TGTGCCAGTAGATCGACAGGGGACACCTACGAGCAGTACTTC. This encodes CASRSTGDTYEQYF.

The chain recombines TRBV7-6 with TRBJ2-1, with TRBD2 matching 7 bases. J was trimmed by 8 bases and V by 5 bases; bases with no gene match: 12. From germline, CDR1 is SGHVS and CDR2 FNYEAQ. This CDR3 has 15 amino acids. CDR3 residues: CASSRPGTTGYEQFF. CDR3 in DNA: TGTGCCAGCAGCCGCCCCGGGACTACTGGATATGAGCAGTTCTTC. Supplemented by reference TRBV7-6 and TRBJ2-1, the full variable domain reads GAGVSQSPRYKVTKRGQDVALRCDPISGHVSLYWYRQALGQGPEFLTYFNYEAQQDKSGLPNDRFSAERPEGSISTLTIQRTEQRDSAMYRCASSRPGTTGYEQFFGPGTRLTVL.

The rearrangement links TRBV6-4 to TRBJ1-2, with D perhaps matching TRBD1 (6 bases). V gave up 3 bases and J gave up 8 bases, with 22 bases separating them. This CDR3 region has 16 residues. Per germline, CDR1 MRHNA and CDR2 SNTAGT. The CDR3 bases are TGTGCCAGCAGTGATAGAGGGGAACAGGGTTTGATCGGCTACACCTTC. Protein sequence: CASSDRGEQGLIGYTF.